One sample yielded the 2 T cell receptor beta chains listed below, sequenced in a study of T cell repertoires in cytomegalovirus infection (dated by TCRdb to the late 2010s). TCRdb records Illumina HiSeq 1500 as the sequencer. The raw public data were reprocessed by TCRdb itself: fastp quality trimming at Q25, MiXCR clonotype calling, in-frame beta chains only. For every CDR3 protein sequence, its rows merge into one entry that carries the most common genes and DNA. For this sample there are under 150,000 distinct CDR3 sequences; almost 9% appear just once. The ten largest clones add up to roughly a tenth of the sample. Sequenced input: PBMCs. These receptors all stem from a human donor in good health (CMV status not recorded). Some clones in this sample may be carry-over from other donors' samples.

The rearrangement joins TRBV2 to TRBJ1-2, with D possibly matching TRBD1 (5 bases). The CDR3 runs to 13 residues. Germline CDR1 SNHLY, CDR2 FYNNEI. V lost 4 bases and J 7 bases, leaving 13 bases between the germline ends. In DNA form, the CDR3 reads TGTGCCAGCAGTGGACAGCCCGCCCGTGGCTACACCTTC. As protein: CASSGQPARGYTF.

V gene TRBV2 combines with J gene TRBJ1-1; no firm D call. Germline assignment: CDR1 SNHLY and CDR2 FYNNEI. Trimming took 8 bases from V and 1 from J, leaving 11 bases between them. The CDR3 runs to 13 residues. CDR3 amino acids: CASQTRKNTEAFF. The CDR3, as DNA: TGTGCCAGCCAGACCCGGAAGAACACTGAAGCTTTCTTT.